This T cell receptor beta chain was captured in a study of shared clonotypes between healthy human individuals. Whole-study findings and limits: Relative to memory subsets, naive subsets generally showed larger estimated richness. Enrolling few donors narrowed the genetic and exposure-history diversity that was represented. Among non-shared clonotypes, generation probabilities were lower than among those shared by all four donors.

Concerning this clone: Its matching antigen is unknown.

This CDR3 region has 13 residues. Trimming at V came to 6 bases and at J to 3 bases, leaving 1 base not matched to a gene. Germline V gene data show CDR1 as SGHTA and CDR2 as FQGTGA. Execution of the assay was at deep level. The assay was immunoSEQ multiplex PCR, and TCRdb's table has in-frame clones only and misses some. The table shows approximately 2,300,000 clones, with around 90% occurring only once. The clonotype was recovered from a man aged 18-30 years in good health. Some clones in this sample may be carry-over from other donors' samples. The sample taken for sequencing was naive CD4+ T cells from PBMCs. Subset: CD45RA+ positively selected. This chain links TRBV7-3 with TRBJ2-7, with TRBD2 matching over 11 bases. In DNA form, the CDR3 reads TGTGCCAGCAGTACTAGCGGGGGCTACGAGCAGTACTTC. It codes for CASSTSGGYEQYF.